The rows below give T cell receptor beta chains drawn from one sample of a study of control samples from healthy donors and cancer patients. The method was immunoSEQ multiplex PCR; TCRdb's version includes in-frame clones alone and lacks a portion of them. The repertoire holds about 110,000 clones, with 82% as singletons. Sequenced input: blood. These receptors all stem from a man between 18 and 29 years old in good health. Both conserved end residues are part of each CDR3. The order of the fields is D gene, J gene, clone size, V gene, CDR3 protein, CDR3 DNA. D genes are given only for firm matches. Size tells how often a clone was seen (once, few, many) or the class of an expanded clone, and some rows leave it out.

>-|TRBJ1-1|-|TRBV5-1
CASSLGGFNTEAFF
TGCGCCAGCAGCTTGGGGGGCTTTAACACTGAAGCTTTCTTT
>TRBD1|TRBJ1-1|-|TRBV4-2
CASSQGRQGDTEAFF
TGTGCCAGCAGCCAAGGTCGGCAGGGGGACACTGAAGCTTTCTTT
>-|TRBJ2-7|-|TRBV29-1
CSVEVGVGSSYEQYF
TGCAGCGTTGAAGTCGGAGTGGGGAGCTCCTACGAGCAGTACTTC
>TRBD2|TRBJ2-5|few|TRBV7-2
CASSLAGGMETQYF
TGTGCCAGCAGCTTAGCGGGGGGGATGGAGACCCAGTACTTC
>-|TRBJ2-6|-|TRBV28
CASSLDRSSGANVLTF
TGTGCCAGCAGTTTAGACAGAAGCTCTGGGGCCAACGTCCTGACTTTC
>-|TRBJ1-1|-|TRBV7-9
CASSPERNTEAFF
TGTGCCAGCAGCCCAGAGAGAAACACTGAAGCTTTCTTT
>TRBD2|TRBJ2-3|-|TRBV9
CASSVGLAGALNTDTQYF
TGTGCCAGCAGCGTCGGACTAGCGGGGGCCCTGAACACAGATACGCAGTATTTT
>TRBD1|TRBJ1-1|few|TRBV18
CASSPQTGRTEAFF
TGTGCCAGCTCACCGCAGACAGGGAGGACTGAAGCTTTCTTT
>TRBD2|TRBJ2-7|-|TRBV14
CASSQVSGLAGYEQYF
TGTGCCAGCAGCCAAGTCTCAGGACTAGCGGGCTACGAGCAGTACTTC
>-|TRBJ1-2|once|TRBV21-1
CASSFKRPPGQWDHGYTF
TGTGCCAGCAGCTTTAAAAGGCCCCCGGGACAGTGGGACCATGGCTACACCTTC
>TRBD2|TRBJ2-7|-|TRBV10-3
CAIGGSSGTYEQYF
TGTGCCATCGGCGGATCTAGCGGGACCTACGAGCAGTACTTC
>-|TRBJ2-4|-|TRBV20-1
CSATPKNIQYF
TGCAGTGCCACCCCGAAAAACATTCAGTACTTC
>-|TRBJ2-3|-|TRBV6-5
CASSYSGGTDTQYF
TGTGCCAGCAGTTACTCTGGGGGCACAGATACGCAGTATTTT
>-|TRBJ1-3|-|TRBV5-6
CASSLGRPGNTIYF
TGTGCCAGCAGCTTGGGAAGGCCCGGAAACACCATATATTTT
>-|TRBJ1-5|-|TRBV30
CAWGDRSDQPQHF
TGTGCCTGGGGGGATCGTTCGGATCAGCCCCAGCATTTT
>TRBD1|TRBJ1-1|-|TRBV19
CASSIKPNSGTANTEAFF
TGTGCCAGTAGTATTAAGCCCAATTCCGGGACAGCGAACACTGAAGCTTTCTTT
>TRBD1|TRBJ1-2|-|TRBV9
CASSSYRGDGGYTF
TGTGCCAGCAGCTCCTACAGGGGGGACGGCGGCTACACCTTC
>-|TRBJ1-3|-|TRBV21-1
CASSDQGSGNTIYF
TGTGCCAGCAGCGACCAGGGCTCTGGAAACACCATATATTTT
>-|TRBJ1-2|once|TRBV5-4
CASSLVRAHGYTF
TGTGCCAGCAGCTTGGTGAGGGCGCATGGCTACACCTTC
>-|TRBJ2-3|once|TRBV19
CASSIALPPDTQYF
TGTGCCAGTAGTATAGCCCTCCCCCCAGATACGCAGTATTTT
>-|TRBJ2-7|-|TRBV5-1
CASSLGGEPYEQYF
TGCGCCAGCAGCTTGGGAGGGGAACCCTACGAGCAGTACTTC
>TRBD2|TRBJ2-3|-|TRBV10-1
CASSETLGGGSTDTQYF
TGCGCCAGCAGTGAGACCCTAGGCGGGGGAAGCACAGATACGCAGTATTTT
>-|TRBJ2-7|once|TRBV16
CASSQSPGQGASSYEQYF
TGTGCCAGCAGCCAATCACCGGGACAAGGGGCAAGTTCCTACGAGCAGTACTTC
>-|TRBJ1-1|-|TRBV19
CASTPRGKNTEAFF
TGTGCCAGTACCCCCCGCGGTAAAAACACTGAAGCTTTCTTT
>TRBD1|TRBJ2-7|once|TRBV6-2/TRBV6-3
CASSGQVYPTTEQYF
TGTGCCAGCAGCGGACAGGTTTACCCTACTACGGAGCAGTACTTC
>-|TRBJ2-7|-|TRBV4-3
CASSQDLAGDRYEQYF
TGCGCCAGCAGCCAAGACTTGGCAGGAGATAGGTACGAGCAGTACTTC
>-|TRBJ1-5|-|TRBV18
CASSLSDSNQPQHF
TGTGCCAGCTCACTTTCAGACAGCAATCAGCCCCAGCATTTT
>TRBD1|TRBJ1-1|-|TRBV18
CASSLDRGRVTEAFF
TGTGCCAGCTCACTTGACAGGGGGAGGGTCACTGAAGCTTTCTTT
>TRBD1|TRBJ2-3|-|TRBV9
CASSARDRGRDYTDTQYF
TGTGCCAGCAGCGCCCGGGACAGGGGTCGCGATTACACAGATACGCAGTATTTT
>TRBD1|TRBJ2-7|-|TRBV27
CASSLRGDRGPDYEQYF
TGTGCCAGCAGTTTAAGGGGAGACAGGGGCCCTGACTACGAGCAGTACTTC
>TRBD1|TRBJ2-5|-|TRBV28
CASSSSGTGQETQYF
TGTGCCAGCAGTTCGTCCGGGACAGGGCAAGAGACCCAGTACTTC
>TRBD1|TRBJ1-2|-|TRBV27
CASRGQGMNGYTF
TGTGCCAGCAGAGGACAGGGGATGAATGGCTACACCTTC
>TRBD1|TRBJ1-1|-|TRBV5-1
CASSSAPGQMEAFF
TGCGCCAGCAGCTCAGCCCCGGGACAGATGGAAGCTTTCTTT
>TRBD1|TRBJ2-7|-|TRBV3-1/TRBV3-2
CASSPGTGAYEQYF
TGTGCCAGCAGCCCGGGGACAGGTGCCTACGAGCAGTACTTC
>TRBD1|TRBJ2-2|-|TRBV29-1
CSVVQGSTGELFF
TGCAGCGTAGTACAGGGGAGCACCGGGGAGCTGTTTTTT
>TRBD1|TRBJ1-2|-|TRBV7-2
CASSPDREGYGYTF
TGTGCCAGCAGCCCCGACAGGGAAGGGTATGGCTACACCTTC
>TRBD1|TRBJ2-7|-|TRBV6-1
CASSEPGTGHYEQYF
TGTGCCAGCAGTGAACCCGGGACAGGGCACTACGAGCAGTACTTC
>TRBD1|TRBJ2-7|-|TRBV6-1
CASSGGGTGVGWTYEQYF
TGTGCCAGCAGTGGGGGGGGGACAGGGGTAGGTTGGACCTACGAGCAGTACTTC
>-|TRBJ1-2|-|TRBV28
CASSLSPYGYTF
TGTGCCAGCAGTCTCTCCCCCTATGGCTACACCTTC
>-|TRBJ2-7|-|TRBV9
CASSPGDFYEQYF
TGTGCCAGCAGCCCGGGGGACTTCTACGAGCAGTACTTC
>TRBD1|TRBJ1-2|-|TRBV9
CASSERGLDRGPYGYTF
TGTGCCAGCAGCGAGAGGGGGTTGGACAGGGGACCCTATGGCTACACCTTC
>-|TRBJ1-5|-|TRBV19
CASSIRSDQPQHF
TGTGCCAGTAGTATACGGTCGGATCAGCCCCAGCATTTT
>TRBD2|TRBJ2-2|-|TRBV6-5
CASGAGVSKRELFF
TGTGCCAGCGGCGCGGGGGTCAGTAAAAGGGAGCTGTTTTTT
>TRBD1|TRBJ2-7|-|TRBV10-3
CAISGQFSAVYEQYF
TGTGCCATCTCGGGACAGTTCTCCGCAGTCTACGAGCAGTACTTC
>-|TRBJ2-7|-|TRBV5-1
CASSPNGDIYEQYF
TGCGCCAGCAGCCCCAACGGGGACATCTACGAGCAGTACTTC
>-|TRBJ2-5|-|TRBV7-2
CASSYTGTPAQETQYF
TGTGCCAGCAGCTACACCGGGACACCCGCCCAAGAGACCCAGTACTTC